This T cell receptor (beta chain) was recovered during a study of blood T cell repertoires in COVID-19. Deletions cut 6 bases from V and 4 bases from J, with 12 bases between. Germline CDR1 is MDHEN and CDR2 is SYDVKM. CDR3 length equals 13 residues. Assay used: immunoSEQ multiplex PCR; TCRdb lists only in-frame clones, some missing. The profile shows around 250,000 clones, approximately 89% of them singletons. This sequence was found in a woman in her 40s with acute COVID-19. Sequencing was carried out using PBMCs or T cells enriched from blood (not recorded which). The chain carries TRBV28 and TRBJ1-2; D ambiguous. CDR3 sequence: CASSLDTVYGYTF. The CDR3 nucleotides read TGTGCCAGCAGCCTTGACACTGTCTATGGCTACACCTTC.